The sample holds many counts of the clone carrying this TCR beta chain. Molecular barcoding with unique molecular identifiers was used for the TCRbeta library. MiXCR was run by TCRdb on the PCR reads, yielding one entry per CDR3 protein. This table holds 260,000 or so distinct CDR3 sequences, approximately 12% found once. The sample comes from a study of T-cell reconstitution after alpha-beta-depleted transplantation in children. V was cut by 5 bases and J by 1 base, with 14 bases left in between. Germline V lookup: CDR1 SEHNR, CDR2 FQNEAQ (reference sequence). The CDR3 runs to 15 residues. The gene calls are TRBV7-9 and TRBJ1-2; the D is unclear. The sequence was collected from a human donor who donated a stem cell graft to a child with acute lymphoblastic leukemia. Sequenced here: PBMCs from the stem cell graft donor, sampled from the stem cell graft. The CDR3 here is CASSPDGFFNYGYTF. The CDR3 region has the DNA TGTGCCAGCAGCCCCGACGGATTCTTTAACTATGGCTACACCTTC. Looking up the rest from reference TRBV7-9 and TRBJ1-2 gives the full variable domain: DTGVSQNPRHKITKRGQNVTFRCDPISEHNRLYWYRQTLGQGPEFLTYFQNEAQLEKSRLLSDRFSAERPKGSFSTLEIQRTEQGDSAMYLCASSPDGFFNYGYTFGSGTRLTVV.